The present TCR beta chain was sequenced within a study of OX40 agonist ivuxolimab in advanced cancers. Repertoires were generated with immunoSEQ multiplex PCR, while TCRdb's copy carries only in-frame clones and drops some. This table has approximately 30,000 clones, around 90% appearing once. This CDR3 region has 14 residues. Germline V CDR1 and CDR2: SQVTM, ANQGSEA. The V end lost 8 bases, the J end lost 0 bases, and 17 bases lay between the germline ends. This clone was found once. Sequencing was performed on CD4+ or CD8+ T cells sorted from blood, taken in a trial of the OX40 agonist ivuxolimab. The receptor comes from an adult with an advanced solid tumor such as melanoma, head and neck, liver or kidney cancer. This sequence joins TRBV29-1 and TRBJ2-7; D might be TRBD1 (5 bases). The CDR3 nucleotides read TGCAGCACACAAGCCCGACAGAGCTCCTACGAGCAGTACTTC. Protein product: CSTQARQSSYEQYF.